The source of this T cell receptor (beta chain) is a study of metastatic and nonmetastatic thyroid tumors. Ten or more counts support this clone. Using MiXCR, TCRdb reanalyzed the PCR reads. Seen here are tens of thousands of clones, 20% to 25% observed once, and the top ten hold about 15%. Thyroid surgery had not been preceded by any treatment in any patient. Sequencing used tumor tissue. This TCR came from a female donor with papillary thyroid cancer or a benign thyroid nodule (not recorded which). Some clones in this sample may be carry-over from other donors' samples.

The DNA of the CDR3 is TGCAGTGCCGGTGGACTAGCGGGACTACCGGAGACCCAGTACTTC. It specifies CSAGGLAGLPETQYF. This chain links TRBV20-1 with TRBJ2-5, with 12 bases aligning to TRBD2. With 6 bases clipped from V and 5 bases from J, the junction kept 10 bases outside the gene matches. This CDR3 has 15 residues. From germline, CDR1 is DFQATT and CDR2 SNEGSKA (reference sequence).